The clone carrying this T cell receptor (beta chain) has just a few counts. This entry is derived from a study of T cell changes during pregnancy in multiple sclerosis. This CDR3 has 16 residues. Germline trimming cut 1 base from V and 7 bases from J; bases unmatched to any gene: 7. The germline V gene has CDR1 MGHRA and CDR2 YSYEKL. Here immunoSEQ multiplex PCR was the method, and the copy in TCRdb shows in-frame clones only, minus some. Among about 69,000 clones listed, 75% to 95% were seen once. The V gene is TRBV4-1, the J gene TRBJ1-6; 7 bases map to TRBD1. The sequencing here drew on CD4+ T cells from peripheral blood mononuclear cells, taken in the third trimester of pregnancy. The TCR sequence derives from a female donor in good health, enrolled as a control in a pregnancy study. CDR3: CASSQGQGQKNSPLHF. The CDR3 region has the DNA TGCGCCAGCAGCCAAGGACAGGGACAAAAGAATTCACCCCTCCACTTT.